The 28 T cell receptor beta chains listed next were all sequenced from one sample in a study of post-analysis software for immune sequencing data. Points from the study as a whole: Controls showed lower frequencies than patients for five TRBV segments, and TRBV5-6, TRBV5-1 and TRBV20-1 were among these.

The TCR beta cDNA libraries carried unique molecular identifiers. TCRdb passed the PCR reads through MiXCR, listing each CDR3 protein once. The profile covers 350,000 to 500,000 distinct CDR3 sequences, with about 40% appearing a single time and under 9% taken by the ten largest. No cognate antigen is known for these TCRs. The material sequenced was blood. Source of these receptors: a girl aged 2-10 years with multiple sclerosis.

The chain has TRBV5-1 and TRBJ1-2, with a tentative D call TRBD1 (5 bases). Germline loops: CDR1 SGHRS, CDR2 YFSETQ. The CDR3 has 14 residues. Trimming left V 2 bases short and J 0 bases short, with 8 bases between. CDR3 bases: TGCGCCAGCAGCTTTGACAGACCTAACTATGGCTACACCTTC. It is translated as CASSFDRPNYGYTF.

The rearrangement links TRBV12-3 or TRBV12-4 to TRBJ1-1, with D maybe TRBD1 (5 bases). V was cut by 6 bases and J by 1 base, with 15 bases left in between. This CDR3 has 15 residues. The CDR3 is CASRAGTSQNTEAFF. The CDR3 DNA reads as TGTGCCAGCAGGGCCGGGACGTCACAGAACACTGAAGCTTTCTTT.

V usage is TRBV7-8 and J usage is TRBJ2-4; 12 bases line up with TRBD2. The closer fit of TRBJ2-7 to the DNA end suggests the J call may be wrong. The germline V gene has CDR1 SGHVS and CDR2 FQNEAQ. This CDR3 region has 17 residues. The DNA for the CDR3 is TGTGCCAGCAGCCGTTATGGGGGTACTAGCGGGAGGTACGAGCAGTACTTC. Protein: CASSRYGGTSGRYEQYF.

The CDR3 is CASSSRQLNNEQFF. CDR3 DNA sequence: TGCGCCAGCAGCTCTAGACAGCTTAACAATGAGCAGTTCTTC. J is TRBJ2-1 and V is TRBV5-1; D possibly corresponds to TRBD1 (5 bases). Germline V gene sequence: CDR1 SGHRS, CDR2 YFSETQ. This CDR3 spans 14 amino acids. The V end was cut by 3 bases, the J end by 5 bases, with 12 bases between.

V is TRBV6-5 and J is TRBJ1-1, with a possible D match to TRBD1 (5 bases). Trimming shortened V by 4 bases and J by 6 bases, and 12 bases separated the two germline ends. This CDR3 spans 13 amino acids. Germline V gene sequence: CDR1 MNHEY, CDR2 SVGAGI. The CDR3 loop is CASSLGWGAEAFF. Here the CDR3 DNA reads TGTGCCAGCAGTTTAGGGTGGGGCGCTGAAGCTTTCTTT.

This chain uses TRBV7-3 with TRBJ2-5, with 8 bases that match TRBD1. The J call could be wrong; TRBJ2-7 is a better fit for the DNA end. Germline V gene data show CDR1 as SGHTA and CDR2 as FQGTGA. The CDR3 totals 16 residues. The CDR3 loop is CASSLHPTGVLYEQYF. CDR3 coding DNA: TGTGCCAGCAGCTTACACCCGACAGGGGTACTCTACGAGCAGTACTTC.

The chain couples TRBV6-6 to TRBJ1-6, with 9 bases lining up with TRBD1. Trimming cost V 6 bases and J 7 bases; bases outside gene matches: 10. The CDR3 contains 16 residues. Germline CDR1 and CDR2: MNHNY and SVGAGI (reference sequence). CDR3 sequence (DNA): TGTGCCAGCAGAGAGGACAGGGGTTCAGGCAATTCACCCCTCCACTTT. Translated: CASREDRGSGNSPLHF.

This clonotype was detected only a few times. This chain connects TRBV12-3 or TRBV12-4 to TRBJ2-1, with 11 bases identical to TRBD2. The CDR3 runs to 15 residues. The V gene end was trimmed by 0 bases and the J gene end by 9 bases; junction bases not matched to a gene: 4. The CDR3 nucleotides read TGTGCCAGCAGTTTAGCGCTGGGGACTAGCGGTGAGCAGTTCTTC. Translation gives CASSLALGTSGEQFF.

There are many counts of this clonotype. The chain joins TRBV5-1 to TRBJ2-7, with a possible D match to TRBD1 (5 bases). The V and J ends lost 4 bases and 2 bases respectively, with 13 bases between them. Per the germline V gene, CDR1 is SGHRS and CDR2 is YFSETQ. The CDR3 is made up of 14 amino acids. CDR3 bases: TGCGCCAGCAGCCCGCAGGGCCAAACCTACGAGCAGTACTTC. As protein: CASSPQGQTYEQYF.

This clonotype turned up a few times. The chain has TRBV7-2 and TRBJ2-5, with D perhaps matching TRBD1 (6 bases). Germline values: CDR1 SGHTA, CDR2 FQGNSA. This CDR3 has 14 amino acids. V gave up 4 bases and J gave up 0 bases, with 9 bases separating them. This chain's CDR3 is CASSSPGDQETQYF. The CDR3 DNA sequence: TGTGCCAGCAGCTCGCCAGGGGACCAAGAGACCCAGTACTTC.

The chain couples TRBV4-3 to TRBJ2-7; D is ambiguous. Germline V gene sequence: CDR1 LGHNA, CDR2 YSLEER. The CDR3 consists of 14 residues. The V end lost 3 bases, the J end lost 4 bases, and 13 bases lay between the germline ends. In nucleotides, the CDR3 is TGCGCCAGCAGCCAGGGAATTGGAAGGTACGAGCAGTACTTC. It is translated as CASSQGIGRYEQYF.

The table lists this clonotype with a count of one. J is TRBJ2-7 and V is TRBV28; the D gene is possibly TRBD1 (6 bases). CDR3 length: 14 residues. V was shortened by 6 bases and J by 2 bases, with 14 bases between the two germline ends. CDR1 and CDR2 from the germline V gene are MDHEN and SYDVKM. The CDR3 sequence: CASRPWGPPYEQYF. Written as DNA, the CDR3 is TGTGCCAGCAGACCGTGGGGGCCCCCCTACGAGCAGTACTTC.

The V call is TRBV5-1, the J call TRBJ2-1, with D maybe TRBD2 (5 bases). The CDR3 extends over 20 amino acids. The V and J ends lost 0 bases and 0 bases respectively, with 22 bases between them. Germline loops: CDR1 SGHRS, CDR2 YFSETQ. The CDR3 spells CASSLERVRGPESSYNEQFF. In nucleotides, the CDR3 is TGCGCCAGCAGCTTGGAACGCGTACGGGGTCCGGAGAGCTCCTACAATGAGCAGTTCTTC.

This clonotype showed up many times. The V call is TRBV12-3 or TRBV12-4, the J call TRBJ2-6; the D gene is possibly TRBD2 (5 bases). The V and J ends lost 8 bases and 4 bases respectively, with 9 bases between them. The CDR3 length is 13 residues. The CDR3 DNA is TGTGCCAGCGGGAGACGCGGGGCCAACGTCCTGACTTTC. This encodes CASGRRGANVLTF.

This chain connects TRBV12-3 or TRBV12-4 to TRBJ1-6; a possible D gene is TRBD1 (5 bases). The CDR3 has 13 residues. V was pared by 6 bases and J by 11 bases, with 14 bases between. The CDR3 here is CASRGDGRTPLHF. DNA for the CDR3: TGTGCCAGCAGGGGGGACGGTCGGACACCCCTCCACTTT.

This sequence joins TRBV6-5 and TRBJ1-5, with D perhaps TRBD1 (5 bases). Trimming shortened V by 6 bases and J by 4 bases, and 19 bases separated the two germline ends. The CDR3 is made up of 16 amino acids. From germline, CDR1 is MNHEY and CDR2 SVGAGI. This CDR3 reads CASRLEWGTVNQPQHF. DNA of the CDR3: TGTGCCAGCAGACTCGAATGGGGCACAGTGAATCAGCCCCAGCATTTT.

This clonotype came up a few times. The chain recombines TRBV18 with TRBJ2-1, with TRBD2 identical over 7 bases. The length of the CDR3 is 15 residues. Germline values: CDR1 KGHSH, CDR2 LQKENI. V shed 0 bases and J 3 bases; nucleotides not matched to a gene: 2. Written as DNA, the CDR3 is TGTGCCAGCTCACCACCGGGGGGGAACTACAATGAGCAGTTCTTC. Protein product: CASSPPGGNYNEQFF.

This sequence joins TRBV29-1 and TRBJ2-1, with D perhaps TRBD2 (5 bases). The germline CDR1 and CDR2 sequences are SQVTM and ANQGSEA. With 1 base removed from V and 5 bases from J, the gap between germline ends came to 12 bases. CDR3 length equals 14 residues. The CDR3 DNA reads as TGCAGCGTTGAAGGGGTAGGGAGAGACAATGAGCAGTTCTTC. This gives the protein CSVEGVGRDNEQFF.

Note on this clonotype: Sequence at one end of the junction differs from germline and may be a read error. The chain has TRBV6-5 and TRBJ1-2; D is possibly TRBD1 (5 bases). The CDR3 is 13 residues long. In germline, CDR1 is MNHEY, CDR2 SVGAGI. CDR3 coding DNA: TGTGCCAGCAGTTACGACAGAAACTATGACTACACCTTC. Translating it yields CASSYDRNYDYTF.

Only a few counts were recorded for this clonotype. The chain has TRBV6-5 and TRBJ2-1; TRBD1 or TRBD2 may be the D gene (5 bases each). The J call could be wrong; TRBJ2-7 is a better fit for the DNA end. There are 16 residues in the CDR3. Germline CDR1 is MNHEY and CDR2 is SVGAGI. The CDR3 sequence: CASRPTRWGSTYEQYF. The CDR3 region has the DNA TGTGCCAGCAGACCCACGAGGTGGGGGAGCACCTACGAGCAGTACTTC.

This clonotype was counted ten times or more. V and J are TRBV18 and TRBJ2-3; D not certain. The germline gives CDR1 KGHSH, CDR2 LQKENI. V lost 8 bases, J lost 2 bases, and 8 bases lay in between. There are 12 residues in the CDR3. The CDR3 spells CASSPYTDTQYF. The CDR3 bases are TGTGCCAGCAGCCCTTACACAGATACGCAGTATTTT.

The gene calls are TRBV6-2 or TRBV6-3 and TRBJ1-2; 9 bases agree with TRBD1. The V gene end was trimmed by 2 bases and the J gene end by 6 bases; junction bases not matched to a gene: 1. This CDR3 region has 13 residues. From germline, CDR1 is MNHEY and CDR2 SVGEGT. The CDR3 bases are TGTGCCAGCAGTTACGGGACAGGGAATGGCTACACCTTC. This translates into CASSYGTGNGYTF.

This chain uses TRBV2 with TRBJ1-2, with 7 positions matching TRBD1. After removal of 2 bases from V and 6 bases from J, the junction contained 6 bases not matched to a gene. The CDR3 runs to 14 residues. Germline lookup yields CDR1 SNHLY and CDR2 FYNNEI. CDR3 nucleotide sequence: TGTGCCAGCAGTGAACAGGGGCAGGGGGATGGCTACACCTTC. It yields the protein CASSEQGQGDGYTF.

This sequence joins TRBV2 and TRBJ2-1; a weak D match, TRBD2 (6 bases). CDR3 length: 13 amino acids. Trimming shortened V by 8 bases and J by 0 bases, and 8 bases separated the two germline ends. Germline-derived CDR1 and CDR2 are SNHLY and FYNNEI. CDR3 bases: TGTGCCAGCCGGGAGAGCTCCTACAATGAGCAGTTCTTC. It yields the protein CASRESSYNEQFF.

The CDR3 spells CASRTQRTDTQYF. DNA for the CDR3: TGCGCCAGCAGAACCCAGCGCACAGATACGCAGTATTTT. The rearrangement links TRBV5-1 to TRBJ2-3, with unresolved D. Germline loops: CDR1 SGHRS, CDR2 YFSETQ. Deletions cut 5 bases from V and 1 base from J, with 8 bases between. This CDR3 contains 13 residues.

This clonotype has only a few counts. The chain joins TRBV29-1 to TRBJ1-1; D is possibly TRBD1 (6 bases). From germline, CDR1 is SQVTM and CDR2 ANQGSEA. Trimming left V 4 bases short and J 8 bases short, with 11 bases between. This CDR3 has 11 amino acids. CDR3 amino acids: CSVVRGMEAFF. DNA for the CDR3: TGCAGCGTTGTTAGGGGGATGGAAGCTTTCTTT. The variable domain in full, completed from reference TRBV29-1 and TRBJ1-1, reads SAVISQKPSRDICQRGTSLTIQCQVDSQVTMMFWYRQQPGQSLTLIATANQGSEATYESGFVIDKFPISRPNLTFSTLTVSNMSPEDSSIYLCSVVRGMEAFFGQGTRLTVV.

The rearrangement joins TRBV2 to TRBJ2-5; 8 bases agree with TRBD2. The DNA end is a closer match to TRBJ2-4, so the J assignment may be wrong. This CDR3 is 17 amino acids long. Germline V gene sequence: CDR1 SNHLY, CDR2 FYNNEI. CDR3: CASILTGGRDAKNIQYF. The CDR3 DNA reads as TGTGCCAGCATTTTGACGGGGGGGCGGGATGCCAAAAACATTCAGTACTTC.

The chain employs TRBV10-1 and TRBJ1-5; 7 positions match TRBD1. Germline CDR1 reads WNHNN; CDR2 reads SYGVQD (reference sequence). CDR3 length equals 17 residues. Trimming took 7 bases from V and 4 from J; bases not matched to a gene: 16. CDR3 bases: TGCGCCAGCACCCCCGACAGGGAAACCCCCCGGAATCAGCCCCAGCATTTT. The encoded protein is CASTPDRETPRNQPQHF.